This is a list of T cell receptor beta chains from one sample in a study of beta chain features in type 1 diabetes. The method was immunoSEQ multiplex PCR; TCRdb's version includes in-frame clones alone and lacks a portion of them. The table lists hundreds of thousands of clones, about an eighth of them singletons. The sequenced sample consisted of naive CD4+ T cells from blood. The source of these receptors is a young man with type 1 diabetes. Both conserved end residues are part of each CDR3. A D gene is named only where the DNA matches it firmly. Only some rows state a clone size, as once, few, many or a class for expanded clones.

V	size	J	D	CDR3	DNA
TRBV7-9	-	TRBJ1-4	-	CASSLGLEGIGEKLFF	TGTGCCAGCAGCTTAGGACTCGAGGGAATCGGTGAAAAACTGTTTTTT
TRBV28	few	TRBJ2-3	-	CASSTGPRGTDTQYF	TGTGCCAGCTCAACCGGGCCACGGGGCACAGATACGCAGTATTTT
TRBV30	-	TRBJ2-2	-	CAWSEGGELFF	TGTGCCTGGAGCGAGGGCGGGGAGCTGTTTTTT
TRBV5-1	-	TRBJ2-5	-	CASSLLSGEETQYF	TGCGCCAGCAGCTTGTTAAGCGGCGAAGAGACCCAGTACTTC
TRBV15	-	TRBJ1-2	-	CATSRGGGVGYGYTF	TGTGCCACCAGCAGAGGGGGGGGTGTCGGCTATGGCTACACCTTC
TRBV9	few	TRBJ2-4	TRBD2	CASSASGGINIQYF	TGTGCCAGCAGCGCGAGCGGGGGGATAAACATTCAGTACTTC
TRBV7-9	few	TRBJ1-5	TRBD1	CASSFGTGVYSNQPQHF	TGTGCCAGCAGCTTCGGGACAGGAGTGTATAGCAATCAGCCCCAGCATTTT
TRBV4-2	few	TRBJ2-3	-	CASSQEPGPSTDTQYF	TGTGCCAGCAGCCAAGAACCTGGCCCTAGCACAGATACGCAGTATTTT
TRBV9	few	TRBJ2-1	-	CASSVDAGAEQFF	TGTGCCAGCAGCGTAGATGCGGGGGCTGAGCAGTTCTTC
TRBV5-1	-	TRBJ2-7	TRBD1	CASSPLTGITYEQYF	TGCGCCAGCAGCCCTCTGACAGGGATTACCTACGAGCAGTACTTC
TRBV9	few	TRBJ2-7	TRBD1	CASSPTRDRATYEQYF	TGTGCCAGCAGCCCAACCCGCGACAGGGCTACCTACGAGCAGTACTTC
TRBV7-2	few	TRBJ2-5	TRBD2	CASSFQGLAGKETQYF	TGTGCCAGCAGCTTCCAGGGACTAGCGGGGAAAGAGACCCAGTACTTC
TRBV9	-	TRBJ2-3	-	CASSGTGRIDTQYF	TGTGCCAGCAGCGGGACGGGAAGGATAGATACGCAGTATTTT
TRBV10-3	many	TRBJ2-7	-	CAISESDGSSYEQYF	TGTGCCATCAGTGAGTCGGACGGGAGCTCCTACGAGCAGTACTTC
TRBV7-9	few	TRBJ2-3	-	CASSSNRGGPTDTQYF	TGTGCCAGCAGCTCTAACAGGGGGGGCCCCACAGATACGCAGTATTTT
TRBV7-2	-	TRBJ2-1	-	CASSFLVDEQFF	TGTGCCAGCAGCTTCCTGGTCGATGAGCAGTTCTTC
TRBV7-2	few	TRBJ1-1	-	CAVGRTEAFF	TGTGCGGTCGGGCGGACTGAAGCTTTCTTT
TRBV6-5	once	TRBJ1-2	-	CASSRQRSQYGYTF	TGTGCCAGCTCCAGGCAGCGGTCCCAATATGGCTACACCTTC
TRBV5-4	few	TRBJ2-5	-	CASSFSEETQYF	TGTGCCAGCAGCTTCAGTGAAGAGACCCAGTACTTC
TRBV27	few	TRBJ1-2	TRBD1	CASSDRVGNYGYTF	TGTGCCAGCAGTGACAGGGTAGGAAACTATGGCTACACCTTC
TRBV7-2	-	TRBJ2-1	TRBD2	CASSLGLAGNDEQFF	TGTGCCAGCAGCTTAGGGCTAGCGGGCAACGACGAGCAGTTCTTC
TRBV7-9	-	TRBJ2-7	-	CASTPGYEQYF	TGTGCCAGCACGCCAGGCTACGAGCAGTACTTC
TRBV5-1	-	TRBJ2-2	-	CASSLSLSETGELFF	TGCGCCAGCAGCTTGTCTCTCTCCGAGACCGGGGAGCTGTTTTTT
TRBV5-6	few	TRBJ2-1	TRBD1	CASSLGQGAREQFF	TGTGCCAGCAGCCTCGGACAGGGGGCCCGTGAGCAGTTCTTC
TRBV28	few	TRBJ1-4	TRBD1	CASSQGAANEKLFF	TGTGCCAGCAGCCAGGGGGCGGCTAATGAAAAACTGTTTTTT
TRBV4-3	few	TRBJ1-5	-	CASSQDSFRGISQPQHF	TGCGCCAGCAGCCAAGATAGTTTCCGGGGGATCTCTCAGCCCCAGCATTTT
TRBV5-1	few	TRBJ1-3	-	CASSIIGSSGNTIYF	TGCGCCAGCAGCATAATCGGGAGCTCTGGAAACACCATATATTTT
TRBV6-1	few	TRBJ2-1	-	CASSLPSSEQFF	TGTGCCAGCAGCCTTCCCAGCAGTGAGCAGTTCTTC